This T cell receptor beta chain was sequenced during a study of blood T cell repertoires in COVID-19. This clone was detected only a few times. Here immunoSEQ multiplex PCR was the method, and the copy in TCRdb shows in-frame clones only, minus some. The sample shows about 250,000 clones, over 75% of them seen only once. Sequences were obtained from PBMCs or T cells enriched from blood (not recorded which). The sequence was obtained from a man aged 35-49 years who had recovered from COVID-19.

CDR3 in DNA: TGTGCCAGCAGCCTCTCCGCACTAGCGGGCTCCGAGCAGTACTTC. Protein: CASSLSALAGSEQYF. The V gene is TRBV7-2, the J gene TRBJ2-7, with 9 nucleotides matching TRBD2. This CDR3 has 15 residues. Trimming removed 5 bases from V and 6 bases from J; junction bases left unmatched: 11. Germline V gives CDR1 SGHTA, CDR2 FQGNSA.